What follows are 14 T cell receptor beta chains derived from one specimen sequenced in a study of cytomegalovirus exposure and HLA in healthy donors. Sequencing used immunoSEQ multiplex PCR; TCRdb keeps in-frame clones, though not all of them. The profile shows around 91,000 clones, 80% to 95% of them singletons. Sequenced sample: PBMCs. These receptors all stem from a woman under 40 in good health and CMV-seropositive.

This chain joins TRBV11-3 and TRBJ2-7, with 9 bases matching TRBD1. The CDR3 runs to 14 residues. V trimming: 5 bases; J trimming: 1 base; junction bases outside the gene matches: 3. Germline-derived CDR1 and CDR2 are SGHNT and YENEEA. CDR3 in DNA: TGTGCCAGCAGCCCGGGACAGGGTTCCTACGAGCAGTACTTC. It codes for CASSPGQGSYEQYF. Filled out from reference TRBV11-3 and TRBJ2-7, the complete variable domain reads EAGVVQSPRYKIIEKKQPVAFWCNPISGHNTLYWYLQNLGQGPELLIRYENEEAVDDSQLPKDRFSAERLKGVDSTLKIQPAELGDSAVYLCASSPGQGSYEQYFGPGTRLTVT.

J is TRBJ1-1 and V is TRBV5-4; TRBD1 might be the D (6 bases). Germline assignment: CDR1 SGHNT and CDR2 YYREEE (reference sequence). CDR3 length: 14 residues. The germline V and J ends were trimmed by 2 bases and 11 bases, with 19 bases remaining between them. CDR3 DNA: TGTGCCAGCAGCTTAAACGAAGGGGGGGTTCAGGCTTTCTTT. Residues: CASSLNEGGVQAFF.

The chain carries TRBV7-9 and TRBJ2-2; D remains ambiguous. The CDR3 runs to 14 residues. The V gene's germline CDR1 is SEHNR and CDR2 FQNEAQ (reference sequence). V was pared by 4 bases and J by 6 bases, with 12 bases between. The DNA of the CDR3 is TGTGCCAGCAGCTCCGATGGCACGTCCGGGGAGCTGTTTTTT. Amino acids: CASSSDGTSGELFF.

The chain recombines TRBV28 with TRBJ2-3, with TRBD2 as a possible D gene (6 bases). This CDR3 is 13 amino acids long. The V gene's germline CDR1 is MDHEN and CDR2 SYDVKM. V lost 8 bases and J lost 2, with 11 bases in between. CDR3 amino acids: CASYRETTDTQYF. For the CDR3, the DNA is TGTGCCAGCTATCGGGAGACCACAGATACGCAGTATTTT.

This rearrangement joins TRBV11-2 to TRBJ2-2, with 9 positions matching TRBD1. This CDR3 is built from 15 residues. The germline gives CDR1 SGHAT, CDR2 FQNNGV. V gave up 3 bases and J gave up 5 bases; unmatched junction bases: 4. The CDR3 DNA is TGTGCCAGCAGCTTCGGACAGGGGATAACCGGGGAGCTGTTTTTT. Translating gives CASSFGQGITGELFF.

This chain connects TRBV5-1 to TRBJ1-2, with a weak D call TRBD1 (6 bases). Germline CDR1 SGHRS, CDR2 YFSETQ. V lost 2 bases, J lost 6 bases, and 8 bases lay in between. This CDR3 contains 12 residues. Written as DNA, the CDR3 is TGCGCCAGCAGCTTTGACAGGCATGGCTACACCTTC. Protein: CASSFDRHGYTF.

This chain's CDR3 is CASSPPNGRATGELFF. DNA of the CDR3: TGTGCCAGCTCACCACCTAACGGGAGGGCCACCGGGGAGCTGTTTTTT. This sequence joins TRBV18 and TRBJ2-2, with TRBD2 matching 8 bases. The CDR3 covers 16 residues. V gave up 0 bases and J gave up 4 bases; unmatched junction bases: 4. Germline assignment: CDR1 KGHSH and CDR2 LQKENI.

The V gene is TRBV15, the J gene TRBJ2-6; D call uncertain. This CDR3 has 16 residues. With 0 bases removed from V and 0 bases from J, the gap between germline ends came to 6 bases. Germline assignment: CDR1 LNHNV and CDR2 YYDKDF (reference sequence). The chain's CDR3 is CATSRDKSSGANVLTF. CDR3 in DNA: TGTGCCACCAGCAGAGATAAGAGCTCTGGGGCCAACGTCCTGACTTTC.

The J gene is TRBJ2-2, the V gene TRBV15; D unresolved. This CDR3 comprises 12 residues. V was clipped by 6 bases and J by 7 bases, with 9 bases between them. Germline V gene lookup returns CDR1 LNHNV and CDR2 YYDKDF (reference sequence). CDR3 sequence reads: CATSQAHGELFF. CDR3 DNA: TGTGCCACCAGTCAAGCGCACGGGGAGCTGTTTTTT.

The V call is TRBV30, the J call TRBJ2-3, with D tentatively TRBD2 (6 bases). Per germline, CDR1 GTSNPN and CDR2 SVGIG (reference sequence). With 5 bases removed from V and 2 bases from J, the gap between germline ends came to 17 bases. The CDR3 runs to 15 residues. The CDR3 spells CAWGGSDRFTDTQYF. The CDR3 nucleotides are TGTGCCTGGGGGGGGAGCGACCGTTTCACAGATACGCAGTATTTT.

J is TRBJ2-7 and V is TRBV5-1; TRBD2 is a possible D gene (5 bases). This CDR3 is built from 12 residues. V lost 3 bases and J lost 3, with 7 bases in between. Germline V gene lookup returns CDR1 SGHRS and CDR2 YFSETQ. The CDR3 sequence is CASSSRGYEQYF. The CDR3 coding sequence is TGCGCCAGCAGCTCTCGGGGCTACGAGCAGTACTTC. The variable domain in full, with the rest retrieved from reference TRBV5-1 and TRBJ2-7, is KAGVTQTPRYLIKTRGQQVTLSCSPISGHRSVSWYQQTPGQGLQFLFEYFSETQRNKGNFPGRFSGRQFSNSRSEMNVSTLELGDSALYLCASSSRGYEQYFGPGTRLTVT.

The chain combines TRBV4-3 with TRBJ1-2; the D is unclear. The germline CDR1 and CDR2 sequences are LGHNA and YSLEER. There are 16 residues in the CDR3. V was clipped by 0 bases and J by 6 bases, with 17 bases between them. The CDR3: CASSQEDLGRWNGYTF. DNA of the CDR3: TGCGCCAGCAGCCAAGAAGACCTCGGCAGGTGGAATGGCTACACCTTC.

This chain uses TRBV19 with TRBJ1-5; a weak D match, TRBD1 (6 bases). Germline V gene sequence: CDR1 LNHDA, CDR2 SQIVND (reference sequence). The germline V and J ends were trimmed by 8 bases and 3 bases, with 11 bases remaining between them. The CDR3 totals 13 residues. The CDR3 region is CASSRGSNQPQHF. The CDR3 DNA sequence: TGTGCCAGTTCCAGGGGATCCAATCAGCCCCAGCATTTT. Full variable domain (rest looked up from reference TRBV19 and TRBJ1-5): DGGITQSPKYLFRKEGQNVTLSCEQNLNHDAMYWYRQDPGQGLRLIYYSQIVNDFQKGDIAEGYSVSREKKESFPLTVTSAQKNPTAFYLCASSRGSNQPQHFGDGTRLSIL.

This clone showed up just once. J is TRBJ1-4 and V is TRBV30, with TRBD1 matching 9 bases. The length of the CDR3 is 16 residues. Germline CDR1 and CDR2: GTSNPN and SVGIG (reference sequence). With V trimmed by 4 bases and J by 1 base, 7 bases remained unmatched. CDR3 nucleotides: TGTGCCTGGAACATTGGACAGGGGATAACTAATGAAAAACTGTTTTTT. Encoded protein: CAWNIGQGITNEKLFF.